A selection of T cell receptor beta chains follows, all from one sample in a study of regulatory T cells in long-lasting Graves disease. TCRdb used MiXCR to reprocess the multiplex PCR reads, holding one entry per CDR3 protein. The sample records fewer than 650,000 distinct CDR3 sequences, roughly a sixth being singletons. This sample was also put to use in a study of T cells in Graves' hyperthyroidism and ophthalmopathy.

This sample comprised peripheral blood mononuclear cells (PBMCs), obtained at new diagnosis, from a patient treated with antithyroid drugs. These receptors all stem from a man aged 18 to 29 with Graves disease. Each CDR3 is given with its conserved first and last residue. The D gene is left open where the match is weak. A clone size is listed for some rows: how often the clone was seen (once, few, many), or a class if it is expanded.

>TRBJ2-1|many|TRBV27|.
TGTGCCAGCTCAGAGATGGGCGGAAGCAATGAGCAGTTCTTC
CASSEMGGSNEQFF
>TRBJ1-1|many|TRBV9|.
TGTGCCAGCAGCGAGAGGGGGGTTCCCCCGGTTGAAGCTTTCTTT
CASSERGVPPVEAFF
>TRBJ2-4|many|TRBV7-9|TRBD1
TGTGCCAGCAGCCCCGGGACAGGGTGGGCCAAAAACATTCAGTACTTC
CASSPGTGWAKNIQYF
>TRBJ2-7|.|TRBV7-3|.
TGTGCCAGCAGCTTAATGCCCAGTCTGGGCGCAGGCGACTACGAGCAGTACTTC
CASSLMPSLGAGDYEQYF
>TRBJ2-1|.|TRBV19|.
TGTGCCAGTAGTACTCGGGGCTCCTACAATGAGCAGTTCTTC
CASSTRGSYNEQFF
>TRBJ2-1|.|TRBV7-9|.
TGTGCCGGCAGCTTAGCGGATGGAATCTCCTACAATGAGCAGTTCTTC
CAGSLADGISYNEQFF
>TRBJ2-3|many|TRBV20-1|TRBD1
TGCAGTGCTCAACAGGGGGCTGGAGATACGCAGTATTTT
CSAQQGAGDTQYF
>TRBJ2-2|.|TRBV5-8|TRBD2
TGTGCCAGCAGCTTCGGGGGGGGTTTTGGCACCGGGGAGCTGTTTTTT
CASSFGGGFGTGELFF
>TRBJ2-7|many|TRBV7-2|.
TGTGCCAGCAGCTTGGGCTCCCAGTCCTACGAGCAGTACTTC
CASSLGSQSYEQYF
>TRBJ2-7|medium-sized|TRBV28|.
TGTGCCAGCAGTTATCGGGGTTTTTTACCGTACGAGCAGTACTTC
CASSYRGFLPYEQYF
>TRBJ2-7|many|TRBV6-1|.
TGTGCCCCCTACGAGCAGTACTTC
CAPYEQYF
>TRBJ2-3|few|TRBV5-5|TRBD2
TGTGCCAGCAGCCCGGGGGGGCTATTGACAGATACGCAGTATTTT
CASSPGGLLTDTQYF
>TRBJ2-5|many|TRBV7-9|TRBD2
TGTGCCAGCAGCTTAGCGGCTAGCGGGACCCAAGAGACCCAGTACTTC
CASSLAASGTQETQYF
>TRBJ2-1|many|TRBV5-1|TRBD2
TGCGCCAGCAGCGGGGGGTCTAGCGGGAGCTACAATGAGCAGTTCTTC
CASSGGSSGSYNEQFF
>TRBJ2-3|many|TRBV11-2|.
TGTGCCAGCAGCTTTCTCGGGACAGATACGCAGTATTTT
CASSFLGTDTQYF
>TRBJ2-5|.|TRBV2|.
TGTGCCAGCAGTATGAATTTTCAAGAGACCCAGTACTTC
CASSMNFQETQYF
>TRBJ2-1|few|TRBV20-1|.
TGCAGTGCCCTCGAACTCAGACTGGTTAAGAAGGGGAATGAGCAGTTCTTC
CSALELRLVKKGNEQFF
>TRBJ1-1|many|TRBV20-1|.
TGCAGTGCTAGCATCCTGGGGTTCTCCCAGGTGAACACTGAAGCTTTCTTT
CSASILGFSQVNTEAFF
>TRBJ2-2|.|TRBV13|.
TGCGCCAGCAGCTTGACAGACCCGAACACCGGGGAGCTGTTTTTT
CASSLTDPNTGELFF
>TRBJ2-5|few|TRBV6-9|TRBD2
TGTGCCAGCAGTTACTCCCTCCTAAGCGGGAGGGACCAAGAGACCCAGTACTTC
CASSYSLLSGRDQETQYF
>TRBJ1-4|.|TRBV28|TRBD1
TGTGCCAGCAATTCACCAGGGGGGAGTTTTGAAAAACTGTTTTTT
CASNSPGGSFEKLFF
>TRBJ1-2|many|TRBV11-1|.
TGTGCCAGCAGCCCGGACAGAAATAACTATGGCTACACCTTC
CASSPDRNNYGYTF
>TRBJ2-7|many|TRBV6-1|TRBD2
TGTGCCAGTATAGTTTATCGCCTGCCGTCTAGCGGGAAAGCCTCCTACGAGCAGTACTTC
CASIVYRLPSSGKASYEQYF
>TRBJ2-2|few|TRBV7-9|TRBD1
TGTGCCAGCAGCCCCCCGGTGGGGACAGGGAACACCGGGGAGCTGTTTTTT
CASSPPVGTGNTGELFF
>TRBJ2-7|few|TRBV5-6|.
TGTGCCAGCAGCTTGTTTGGCGGCTACGAGCAGTACTTC
CASSLFGGYEQYF
>TRBJ2-5|once|TRBV7-2|TRBD2
TGTGCCAGCAGCTTCCGCGCTAGCGGGAGATTCCGGGAGACCCAGTACTTC
CASSFRASGRFRETQYF
>TRBJ1-4|few|TRBV28|.
TGTGCCAGCAGTATGGGAGGGTTTAATGAAAAACTGTTTTTT
CASSMGGFNEKLFF
>TRBJ2-6|.|TRBV28|TRBD1
TGTGCCAGCAGAATGACCGGGACAGACACCTCTGGGGCCAACGTCCTGACTTTC
CASRMTGTDTSGANVLTF
>TRBJ2-1|many|TRBV28|TRBD2
TGTGCCAGCAGTTTGTCCGGGACTAGCGGGAATGAGCAGTTCTTC
CASSLSGTSGNEQFF
>TRBJ2-7|many|TRBV27|.
TGTGCCAGCTCAAAGGAGCCTACGGGAAGCTCCTACGAGCAGTACTTC
CASSKEPTGSSYEQYF
>TRBJ2-7|.|TRBV20-1|.
TGCAGTGCTAGAGATGAAAAAGGACTTGGTCGCCCCTACGAGCAGTACTTC
CSARDEKGLGRPYEQYF
>TRBJ2-3|.|TRBV3-1|.
TGTGCCAGCAGCCAAGATGATGGGCAGGTAAACACAGATACGCAGTATTTT
CASSQDDGQVNTDTQYF
>TRBJ2-3|many|TRBV29-1|TRBD2
TGCAGCGTTAGCCTAGCGGGAGCCACAGATACGCAGTATTTT
CSVSLAGATDTQYF
>TRBJ2-1|many|TRBV7-9|.
TGTGCCAGCAGCTTAAGTATATCCTACAATGAGCAGTTCTTC
CASSLSISYNEQFF
>TRBJ2-1|.|TRBV5-6|.
TGTGCCGGCAGCTTGTTAGGTTCGGCACCACTGTCCAATGAGCAGTTCTTC
CAGSLLGSAPLSNEQFF
>TRBJ2-5|many|TRBV5-1|.
TGTGCCAGCAGCTTAGTAGGGGCGGAGACCCAGTACTTC
CASSLVGAETQYF
>TRBJ2-1|many|TRBV27|TRBD2
TGTGCCAGCAGTTGGGGCCCTGCGGGAGGGATGTACAATGAGCAGTTCTTC
CASSWGPAGGMYNEQFF
>TRBJ1-1|.|TRBV6-5|.
TGTGCCAGCAGTTACCCCGAGGGTGCGGGAATGAACACTGAAGCTTTCTTT
CASSYPEGAGMNTEAFF
>TRBJ2-3|.|TRBV3-1|TRBD2
TGTGCCAGCAGCCAACAACCCGCAGCGGGAGGTCGAGAAGATACGCAGTATTTT
CASSQQPAAGGREDTQYF